Listed below are T cell receptor beta chains from one sample, sequenced in a study of beta chain features in type 1 diabetes. TCRdb's copy holds only in-frame clones and misses some; the assay was immunoSEQ multiplex PCR. The table records approximately 380,000 clones, more than 13% of them present only once. The sequenced material came from naive CD4+ T cells from blood. These receptors all come from a woman aged 18-35 years in good health. Both conserved end residues are part of each CDR3. A D gene is named only where the DNA matches it firmly. Some rows mark clone size as missing; the rest say once, few, many or name a class of expanded clone.

D gene	V gene	J gene	clone size	CDR3 protein	CDR3 DNA
-	TRBV2	TRBJ1-1	few	CASRVAAMNTEAFF	TGTGCCAGCAGGGTGGCGGCTATGAACACTGAAGCTTTCTTT
-	TRBV30	TRBJ2-7	few	CAWNGSGPYEQYF	TGTGCCTGGAATGGTAGCGGACCCTACGAGCAGTACTTC
-	TRBV28	TRBJ2-1	-	CASSLGGGSYNEQFF	TGTGCCAGCAGTTTAGGAGGTGGTTCCTACAATGAGCAGTTCTTC
TRBD2	TRBV4-1	TRBJ2-2	-	CASSQDRGRADTGELFF	TGCGCCAGCAGCCAAGATCGGGGGAGGGCGGACACCGGGGAGCTGTTTTTT
-	TRBV28	TRBJ1-2	few	CASSLGPYGYTF	TGTGCCAGCAGTTTGGGGCCCTATGGCTACACCTTC
TRBD2	TRBV5-4	TRBJ2-1	-	CASSLPAGVLNEQFF	TGTGCCAGCAGCTTGCCAGCGGGAGTTTTAAATGAGCAGTTCTTC
-	TRBV23-1	TRBJ2-2	-	CASSSGQNTGELFF	TGCGCCAGCAGCTCGGGACAGAACACCGGGGAGCTGTTTTTT
TRBD2	TRBV19	TRBJ2-1	-	CASSIPGTIFIDEQFF	TGTGCCAGTAGTATACCCGGGACTATATTCATCGATGAGCAGTTCTTC
TRBD2	TRBV6-5	TRBJ2-5	few	CASSYAGTSAAETQYF	TGTGCCAGCAGTTATGCCGGGACTAGTGCCGCGGAGACCCAGTACTTC
TRBD1	TRBV4-2	TRBJ2-5	-	CASSLRGGQGAETQYF	TGTGCCAGCAGCCTAAGGGGGGGACAGGGGGCAGAGACCCAGTACTTC
TRBD1	TRBV4-1	TRBJ1-5	few	CASSQETGVGNQPQHF	TGCGCCAGCAGCCAAGAGACAGGGGTCGGAAATCAGCCCCAGCATTTT
-	TRBV7-6	TRBJ2-2	-	CASSLLPVTGELFF	TGTGCCAGCAGCTTACTACCGGTCACCGGGGAGCTGTTTTTT
-	TRBV6-5	TRBJ2-7	-	CASSYFAESYEQYF	TGTGCCAGCAGTTACTTCGCGGAAAGCTACGAGCAGTACTTC
-	TRBV18	TRBJ2-7	-	CASSPGLAYEQYF	TGTGCCAGCTCACCAGGCCTGGCCTACGAGCAGTACTTC
-	TRBV10-3	TRBJ2-5	few	CAISETGSGETQYF	TGTGCCATCAGTGAGACCGGGTCTGGGGAGACCCAGTACTTC
-	TRBV7-3	TRBJ2-2	-	CASSPGPGIGLFF	TGTGCCAGCAGCCCCGGCCCCGGGATCGGGCTGTTTTTT
TRBD1	TRBV7-2	TRBJ2-7	-	CASSLEEGQGYEQYF	TGTGCCAGCAGCTTAGAGGAGGGACAGGGCTACGAGCAGTACTTC
-	TRBV9	TRBJ2-7	-	CASSGGSYGEQYF	TGTGCCAGCAGCGGAGGGAGCTACGGGGAGCAGTACTTC
-	TRBV9	TRBJ1-3	few	CASSAQGIGNTIYF	TGTGCCAGCAGCGCACAGGGAATTGGAAACACCATATATTTT
-	TRBV28	TRBJ2-7	few	CASNELSAYSYEQYF	TGTGCCAGCAACGAGTTGAGCGCCTACTCCTACGAGCAGTACTTC
-	TRBV30	TRBJ1-4	few	CAWSLRAGEKLFF	TGTGCCTGGAGTCTCCGTGCGGGAGAAAAACTGTTTTTT
-	TRBV5-6	TRBJ2-7	-	CASSLLRGHEQYF	TGTGCCAGCAGCTTGCTTCGTGGCCACGAGCAGTACTTC
-	TRBV14	TRBJ2-1	-	CASSHLYNEQFF	TGTGCCAGCAGCCATTTATACAATGAGCAGTTCTTC
-	TRBV30	TRBJ2-3	few	CAWAGSTDTQYF	TGTGCCTGGGCCGGGAGCACAGATACGCAGTATTTT
-	TRBV18	TRBJ2-1	-	CASSPPSGRGYNEQFF	TGTGCCAGCTCACCACCGAGTGGGCGGGGATACAATGAGCAGTTCTTC
-	TRBV4-3	TRBJ2-3	-	CASSQARDRYLRYTDTQYF	TGCGCCAGCAGCCAAGCACGGGATCGTTACTTACGCTACACAGATACGCAGTATTTT
TRBD1	TRBV4-2	TRBJ1-5	few	CASSLTGGNQPQHF	TGTGCCAGCAGCCTAACAGGGGGGAATCAGCCCCAGCATTTT
-	TRBV6-5	TRBJ1-1	-	CASSYLQGMAFF	TGTGCCAGCAGTTACCTGCAGGGTATGGCTTTCTTT
-	TRBV5-4	TRBJ2-5	-	CASSLKLASQETQYF	TGTGCCAGCAGCTTAAAGCTAGCCTCCCAAGAGACCCAGTACTTC
TRBD1	TRBV29-1	TRBJ2-1	-	CSVAPRGYNEQFF	TGCAGCGTTGCGCCCAGGGGGTACAATGAGCAGTTCTTC
TRBD1	TRBV4-1	TRBJ2-1	-	CASSPGQGGLAYNEQFF	TGCGCCAGCAGCCCGGGACAGGGCGGTTTAGCCTACAATGAGCAGTTCTTC
-	TRBV30	TRBJ2-5	few	CAWSAQETQYF	TGTGCCTGGAGTGCTCAAGAGACCCAGTACTTC
-	TRBV28	TRBJ2-1	few	CASSFVLRDYEQFF	TGTGCCAGCAGTTTTGTTCTTCGGGATTATGAGCAGTTCTTC
-	TRBV29-1	TRBJ1-3	-	CSVAESADTIYF	TGCAGCGTTGCAGAATCAGCGGACACCATATATTTT
-	TRBV6-5	TRBJ2-1	-	CASSYRRVDEQFF	TGTGCCAGCAGTTACAGGAGGGTGGATGAGCAGTTCTTC
-	TRBV27	TRBJ2-2	-	CASSPRLVPTGELFF	TGTGCCAGCAGTCCCCGACTAGTACCCACCGGGGAGCTGTTTTTT
-	TRBV4-2	TRBJ2-5	-	CASSQDIPRVAETQYF	TGTGCCAGCAGCCAAGATATCCCCCGGGTGGCGGAGACCCAGTACTTC
TRBD2	TRBV30	TRBJ2-3	-	CAWSKRGGGADTQYF	TGTGCCTGGAGTAAGCGGGGGGGCGGCGCAGATACGCAGTATTTT
-	TRBV7-3	TRBJ1-1	-	CASSLRFRNTEAFF	TGTGCCAGCAGCTTAAGGTTCAGGAACACTGAAGCTTTCTTT
TRBD1	TRBV29-1	TRBJ1-2	-	CSVGKTGSGGYTF	TGCAGCGTTGGAAAGACAGGGAGCGGTGGCTACACCTTC
-	TRBV9	TRBJ2-7	-	CASIEGGWVRSYEQYF	TGTGCCAGCATCGAAGGAGGGTGGGTTCGTTCCTACGAGCAGTACTTC
TRBD2	TRBV6-5	TRBJ2-5	few	CASSYPGLARETQYF	TGTGCCAGCAGTTACCCGGGACTAGCAAGGGAGACCCAGTACTTC
TRBD2	TRBV30	TRBJ2-3	few	CAWSPSRTSGTDTQYF	TGTGCCTGGAGCCCATCCAGGACTAGCGGCACAGATACGCAGTATTTT
TRBD2	TRBV28	TRBJ2-1	-	CASRASRTSGRRVNEQFF	TGTGCCAGCAGAGCGAGCCGGACTAGTGGGAGGAGAGTGAATGAGCAGTTCTTC
-	TRBV20-1	TRBJ2-3	-	CSVLRADTQYF	TGCAGTGTGTTGCGAGCAGATACGCAGTATTTT
-	TRBV30	TRBJ1-3	-	CAWTPGDMRRNTIYF	TGTGCCTGGACACCCGGGGACATGCGGCGAAACACCATATATTTT